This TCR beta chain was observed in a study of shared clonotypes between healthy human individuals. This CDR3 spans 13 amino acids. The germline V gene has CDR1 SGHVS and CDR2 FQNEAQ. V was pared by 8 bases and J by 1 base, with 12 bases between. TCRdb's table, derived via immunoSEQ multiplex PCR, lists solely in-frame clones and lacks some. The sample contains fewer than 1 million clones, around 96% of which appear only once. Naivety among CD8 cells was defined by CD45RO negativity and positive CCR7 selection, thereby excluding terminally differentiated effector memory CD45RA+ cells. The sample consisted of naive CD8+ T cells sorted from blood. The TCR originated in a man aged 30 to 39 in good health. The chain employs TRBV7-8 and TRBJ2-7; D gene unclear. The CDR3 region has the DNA TGTGCCAGCGGGATGTTGGATTCCTACGAGCAGTACTTC. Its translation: CASGMLDSYEQYF.